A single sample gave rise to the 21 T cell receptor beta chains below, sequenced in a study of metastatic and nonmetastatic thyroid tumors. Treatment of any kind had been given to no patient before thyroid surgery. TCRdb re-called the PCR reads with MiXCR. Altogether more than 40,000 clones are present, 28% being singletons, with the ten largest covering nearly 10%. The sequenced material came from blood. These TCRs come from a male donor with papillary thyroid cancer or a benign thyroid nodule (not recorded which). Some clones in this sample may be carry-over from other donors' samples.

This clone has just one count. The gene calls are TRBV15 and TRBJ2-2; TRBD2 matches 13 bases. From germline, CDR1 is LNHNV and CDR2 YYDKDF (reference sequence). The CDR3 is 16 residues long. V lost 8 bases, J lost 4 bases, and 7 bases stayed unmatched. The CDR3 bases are TGTGCCACCCTAGGACTAGCGGGAGAAATCACCGGGGAGCTGTTTTTT. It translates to CATLGLAGEITGELFF.

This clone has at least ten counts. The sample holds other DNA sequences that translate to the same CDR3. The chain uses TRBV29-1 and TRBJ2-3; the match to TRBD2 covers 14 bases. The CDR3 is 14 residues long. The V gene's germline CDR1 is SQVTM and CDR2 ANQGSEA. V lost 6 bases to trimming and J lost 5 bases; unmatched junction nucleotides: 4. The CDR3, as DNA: TGCAGCGTGGGACTAGCGGGAGTTTTAGATACGCAGTATTTT. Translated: CSVGLAGVLDTQYF.

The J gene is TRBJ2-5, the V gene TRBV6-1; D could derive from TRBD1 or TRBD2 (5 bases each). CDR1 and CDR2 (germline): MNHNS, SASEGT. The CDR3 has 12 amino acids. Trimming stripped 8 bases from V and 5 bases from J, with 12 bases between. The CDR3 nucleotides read TGTGCCAGCGAAAGGGGCGGGGAGACCCAGTACTTC. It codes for CASERGGETQYF.

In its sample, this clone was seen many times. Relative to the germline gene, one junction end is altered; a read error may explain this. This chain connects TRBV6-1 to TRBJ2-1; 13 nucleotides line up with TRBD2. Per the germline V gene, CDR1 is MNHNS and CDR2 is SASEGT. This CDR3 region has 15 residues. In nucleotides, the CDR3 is TGCTCCCCCCGACTAGCGGGAGGAGTTTACAATGAGCAGTTCTTC. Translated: CSPRLAGGVYNEQFF.

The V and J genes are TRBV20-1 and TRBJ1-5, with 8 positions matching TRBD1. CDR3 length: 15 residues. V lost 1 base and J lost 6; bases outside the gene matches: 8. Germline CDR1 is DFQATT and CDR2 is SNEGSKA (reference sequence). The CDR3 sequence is CSARVSGGKSQPQHF. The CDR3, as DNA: TGCAGTGCTAGAGTGTCAGGGGGCAAAAGTCAGCCCCAGCATTTT.

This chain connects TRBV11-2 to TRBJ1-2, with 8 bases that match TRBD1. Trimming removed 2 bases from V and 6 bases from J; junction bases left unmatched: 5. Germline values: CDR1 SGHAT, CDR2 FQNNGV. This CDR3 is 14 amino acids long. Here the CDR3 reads CASSLQGAFDGYTF. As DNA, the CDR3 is TGTGCCAGCAGCTTACAGGGGGCATTTGATGGCTACACCTTC.

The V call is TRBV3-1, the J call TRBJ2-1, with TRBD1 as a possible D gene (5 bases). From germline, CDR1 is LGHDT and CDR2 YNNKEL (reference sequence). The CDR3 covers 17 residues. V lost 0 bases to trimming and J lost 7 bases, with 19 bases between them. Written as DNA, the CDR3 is TGTGCCAGCAGCCAAGATCTTGTATGGGGCCCGGAGAATGAGCAGTTCTTC. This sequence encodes CASSQDLVWGPENEQFF.

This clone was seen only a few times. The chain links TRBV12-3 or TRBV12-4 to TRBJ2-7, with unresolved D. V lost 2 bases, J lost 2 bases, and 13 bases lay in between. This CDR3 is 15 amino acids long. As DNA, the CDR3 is TGTGCCAGCAGTTTAAAGGCCGCTCCCGCCTACGAGCAGTACTTC. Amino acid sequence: CASSLKAAPAYEQYF.

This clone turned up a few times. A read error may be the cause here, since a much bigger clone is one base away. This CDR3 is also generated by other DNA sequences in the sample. The CDR3: CASGTSGSGNEQFF. The CDR3 bases are TGCGCGAGCGGTACTAGCGGGAGCGGGAATGAGCAGTTCTTC. The chain uses TRBV10-1 and TRBJ2-1; the match to TRBD2 covers 11 bases. Germline V lookup: CDR1 WNHNN, CDR2 SYGVQD (reference sequence). The CDR3 covers 14 residues.

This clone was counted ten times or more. The CDR3 is CSVEGLAGLDNEQFF. In DNA, the CDR3 is TGCAGCGTTGAAGGCCTAGCGGGATTGGATAATGAGCAGTTCTTC. This chain uses TRBV29-1 with TRBJ2-1; 9 nucleotides match TRBD2. Trimming removed 1 base from V and 7 bases from J; junction bases left unmatched: 8. Germline assignment: CDR1 SQVTM and CDR2 ANQGSEA. This CDR3 is 15 amino acids long.

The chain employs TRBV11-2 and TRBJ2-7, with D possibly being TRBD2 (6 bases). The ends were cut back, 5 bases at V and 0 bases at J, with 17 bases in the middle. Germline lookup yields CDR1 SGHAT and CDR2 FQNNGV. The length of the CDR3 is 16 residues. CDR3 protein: CASSRQVRGSSYEQYF. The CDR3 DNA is TGTGCCAGCAGCCGGCAGGTTCGGGGGAGCTCCTACGAGCAGTACTTC.

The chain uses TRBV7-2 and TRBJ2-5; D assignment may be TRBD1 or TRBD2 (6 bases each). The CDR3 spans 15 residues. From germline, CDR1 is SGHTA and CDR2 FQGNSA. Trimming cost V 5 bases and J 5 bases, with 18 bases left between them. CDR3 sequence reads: CASSRYGGGMETQYF. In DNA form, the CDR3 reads TGTGCCAGCAGCCGGTACGGGGGCGGGATGGAGACCCAGTACTTC.

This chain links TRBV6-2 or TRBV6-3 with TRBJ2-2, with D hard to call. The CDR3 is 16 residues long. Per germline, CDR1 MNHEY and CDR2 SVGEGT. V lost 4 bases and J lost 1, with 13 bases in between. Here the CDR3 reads CASSSLQRRNTGELFF. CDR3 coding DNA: TGTGCCAGCAGTTCCCTACAGCGACGGAACACCGGGGAGCTGTTTTTT.

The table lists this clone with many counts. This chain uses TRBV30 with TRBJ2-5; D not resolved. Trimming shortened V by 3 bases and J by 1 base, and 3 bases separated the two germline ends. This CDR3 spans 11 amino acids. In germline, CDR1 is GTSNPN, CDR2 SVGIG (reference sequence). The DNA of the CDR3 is TGTGCCTGGAGCATCCAAGAGACCCAGTACTTC. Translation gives CAWSIQETQYF.

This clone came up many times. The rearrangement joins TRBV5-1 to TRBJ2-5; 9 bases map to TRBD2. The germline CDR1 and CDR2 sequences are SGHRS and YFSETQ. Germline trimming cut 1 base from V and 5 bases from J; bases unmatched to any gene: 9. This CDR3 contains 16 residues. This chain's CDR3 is CASSLPSGTIGETQYF. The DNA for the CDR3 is TGCGCCAGCAGCTTGCCTAGCGGGACAATAGGGGAGACCCAGTACTTC.

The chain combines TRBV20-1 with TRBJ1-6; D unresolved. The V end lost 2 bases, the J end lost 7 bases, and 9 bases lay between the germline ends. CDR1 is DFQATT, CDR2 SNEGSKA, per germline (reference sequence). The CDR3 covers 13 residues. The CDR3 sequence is CSARTPWNSPLHF. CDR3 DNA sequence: TGCAGTGCTAGAACCCCCTGGAATTCACCCCTCCACTTT.

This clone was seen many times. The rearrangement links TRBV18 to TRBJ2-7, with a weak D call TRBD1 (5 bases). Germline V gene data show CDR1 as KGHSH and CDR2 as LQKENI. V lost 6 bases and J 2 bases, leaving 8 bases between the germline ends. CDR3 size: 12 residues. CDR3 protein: CASSETAYEQYF. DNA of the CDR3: TGTGCCAGCTCGGAGACAGCCTACGAGCAGTACTTC. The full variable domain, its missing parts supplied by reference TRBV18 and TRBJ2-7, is NAGVMQNPRHLVRRRGQEARLRCSPMKGHSHVYWYRQLPEEGLKFMVYLQKENIIDESGMPKERFSAEFPKEGPSILRIQQVVRGDSAAYFCASSETAYEQYFGPGTRLTVT.

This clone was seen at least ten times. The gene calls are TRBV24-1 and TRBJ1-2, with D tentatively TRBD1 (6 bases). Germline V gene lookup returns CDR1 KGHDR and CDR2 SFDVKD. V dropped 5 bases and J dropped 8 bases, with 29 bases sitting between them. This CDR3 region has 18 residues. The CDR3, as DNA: TGTGCCACCAGTGTATTACTTCGGAGGGGGAAACACCGGAGAGGCTACACCTTC. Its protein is CATSVLLRRGKHRRGYTF.

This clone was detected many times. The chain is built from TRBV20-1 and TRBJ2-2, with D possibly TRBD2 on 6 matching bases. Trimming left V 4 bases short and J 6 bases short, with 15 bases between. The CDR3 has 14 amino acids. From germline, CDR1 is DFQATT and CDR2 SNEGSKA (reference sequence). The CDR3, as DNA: TGCAGTGCTAAAGAAAATACGGGGGCCGGGGAGCTGTTTTTT. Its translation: CSAKENTGAGELFF.

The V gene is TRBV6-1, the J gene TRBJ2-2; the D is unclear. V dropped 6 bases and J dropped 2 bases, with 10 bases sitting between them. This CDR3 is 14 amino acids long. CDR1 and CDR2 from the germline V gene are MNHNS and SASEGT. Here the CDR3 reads CASRINFNTGELFF. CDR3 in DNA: TGTGCCAGCAGAATAAATTTTAACACCGGGGAGCTGTTTTTT.

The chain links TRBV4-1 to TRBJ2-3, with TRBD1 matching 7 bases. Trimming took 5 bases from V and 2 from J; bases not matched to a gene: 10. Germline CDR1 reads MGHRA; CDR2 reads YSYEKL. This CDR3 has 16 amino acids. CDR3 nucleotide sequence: TGCGCCAGCAGCACCCCTAAGACAGGGTACACAGATACGCAGTATTTT. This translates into CASSTPKTGYTDTQYF.